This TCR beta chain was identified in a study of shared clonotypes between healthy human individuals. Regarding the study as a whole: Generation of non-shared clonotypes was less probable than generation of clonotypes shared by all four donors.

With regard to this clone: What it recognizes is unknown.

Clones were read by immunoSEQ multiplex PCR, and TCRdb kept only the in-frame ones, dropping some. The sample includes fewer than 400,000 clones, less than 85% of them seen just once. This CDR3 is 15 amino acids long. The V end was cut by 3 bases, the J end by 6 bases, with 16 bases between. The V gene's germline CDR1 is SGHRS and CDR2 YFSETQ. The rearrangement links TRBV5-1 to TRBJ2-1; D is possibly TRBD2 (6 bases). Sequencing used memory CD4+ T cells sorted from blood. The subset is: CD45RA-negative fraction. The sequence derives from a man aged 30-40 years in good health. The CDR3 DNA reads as TGCGCCAGCAGCTCTCCGGGACTTTATACCAATGAGCAGTTCTTC. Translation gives CASSSPGLYTNEQFF.